These 9 T cell receptor beta chains originate from one sample sequenced in a study of blood T cells in healthy people across ages. A second PCR of roughly 7 to 11 cycles used a sample-barcoded 5' primer and a J-beta primer mix. In TCRdb, the 5' RACE reads were re-called with MiXCR into one record per CDR3 protein. The table has approximately 690,000 distinct CDR3 sequences, around three fifths seen once; the top ten hold about two fifths. Sequencing was carried out using blood. The receptors were sampled from a man between 60 and 75 years old in good health.

This chain connects TRBV5-1 to TRBJ2-1, with D possibly matching TRBD1 (5 bases). The V end lost 3 bases, the J end lost 0 bases, and 10 bases lay between the germline ends. CDR3 length equals 15 residues. Looked up from germline, CDR1 is SGHRS and CDR2 is YFSETQ. This chain's CDR3 is CASSSVQGSYNEQFF. CDR3 nucleotide sequence: TGCGCCAGCAGCTCGGTGCAGGGCTCCTACAATGAGCAGTTCTTC.

The V gene is TRBV3-1, the J gene TRBJ2-1, with 11 bases aligning to TRBD2. CDR1 and CDR2 from the germline V gene are LGHDT and YNNKEL (reference sequence). The junction had 6 bases not matched to a gene; V was cut back by 4 bases and J by 4 bases. This CDR3 contains 16 residues. In DNA, the CDR3 is TGTGCCAGCAGCCTAAGACTAGCGGGGTATTACAATGAGCAGTTCTTC. It encodes CASSLRLAGYYNEQFF.

The chain is built from TRBV19 and TRBJ2-7, with TRBD2 matching 10 bases. The V segment lost 7 bases and the J segment 2 bases; nucleotides outside the gene matches: 8. The CDR3 spans 15 residues. Germline CDR1 LNHDA, CDR2 SQIVND (reference sequence). CDR3 in amino acids: CASMAPGTSAYEQYF. The DNA for the CDR3 is TGTGCCAGTATGGCCCCCGGGACTAGCGCCTACGAGCAGTACTTC.

The chain has TRBV7-8 and TRBJ1-1; D may be TRBD1 (6 bases). Germline CDR1 and CDR2: SGHVS and FQNEAQ. The CDR3 consists of 16 residues. Between the trimmed V and J ends, which lost 5 bases and 0 bases, there was a span of 16 bases. The chain's CDR3 is CASSPRPTGLNTEAFF. The CDR3 nucleotides read TGTGCCAGCAGCCCCCGACCAACAGGGCTGAACACTGAAGCTTTCTTT.

In this sample, this clonotype turned up a few times. The chain uses TRBV6-1 and TRBJ2-3, with D perhaps TRBD2 (7 bases). The germline gives CDR1 MNHNS, CDR2 SASEGT. The ends were cut back, 6 bases at V and 6 bases at J, with 19 bases in the middle. The CDR3 has 15 amino acids. The chain's CDR3 is CASRRGGGAWDTQYF. The CDR3 nucleotides read TGTGCCAGCAGAAGAGGCGGGGGCGCTTGGGATACGCAGTATTTT.

About this clonotype: A junction end diverges from the germline sequence, so it may reflect a read error. The V call is TRBV14, the J call TRBJ2-3, with 9 nucleotides matching TRBD2. Germline values: CDR1 SGHDN, CDR2 FVKESK. This CDR3 spans 18 amino acids. Here the CDR3 reads CASSQDSQSGGLTDAQYF. The CDR3 nucleotides are TGTGCCAGCAGCCAAGATTCTCAAAGCGGGGGGCTCACAGATGCGCAGTATTTT.

This sequence joins TRBV20-1 and TRBJ2-7, with D perhaps assigned TRBD1 or TRBD2 (5 bases each). The CDR3 loop spans 15 amino acids. Germline CDR1 is DFQATT and CDR2 is SNEGSKA (reference sequence). V was pared by 0 bases and J by 0 bases, with 12 bases between. CDR3 region: CSARERGAGSYEQYF. In DNA, the CDR3 is TGCAGTGCTAGAGAACGAGGGGCCGGCTCCTACGAGCAGTACTTC.

This clonotype has just one count. The chain uses TRBV7-2 and TRBJ2-7; the match to TRBD1 covers 7 bases. The germline CDR1 and CDR2 sequences are SGHTA and FQGNSA. This CDR3 contains 16 residues. With V trimmed by 4 bases and J by 3 bases, 12 bases remained unmatched. The CDR3 sequence: CASSSEPTGWNYEQYF. The CDR3 DNA follows: TGTGCCAGCAGCTCGGAGCCGACAGGGTGGAACTACGAGCAGTACTTC.

The chain is built from TRBV20-1 and TRBJ2-1; D may be TRBD1 or TRBD2 (5 bases each). The CDR3 has 16 amino acids. CDR1 and CDR2 (germline): DFQATT, SNEGSKA (reference sequence). V shed 3 bases and J shed 0 bases, with 15 bases lying between them. CDR3 in DNA: TGCAGTGCTAGTGGGGGTCGGCTGAGCTCCTACAATGAGCAGTTCTTC. Encoded protein: CSASGGRLSSYNEQFF.